The 22 T cell receptor beta chains in this list originate from one sample, sequenced in a study of T cells in localized non-small cell lung cancer. The assay was immunoSEQ multiplex PCR, and TCRdb's table has in-frame clones only and misses some. The sample carries about 2,500 clones, around 27% recorded once. The starting material was lung tumor tissue, obtained before any cancer treatment. The receptors come from a female donor over 55 with stage I lung adenocarcinoma.

Sample share makes this clone medium-sized (0.01 to 0.1%). The V call is TRBV11-3, the J call TRBJ2-2; 8 nucleotides match TRBD1. The CDR3 is made up of 15 amino acids. With V trimmed by 6 bases and J by 4 bases, 7 bases remained unmatched. Looked up from germline, CDR1 is SGHNT and CDR2 is YENEEA. The CDR3 here is CASRTRTGPTGELFF. The CDR3 nucleotides read TGTGCCAGCAGGACTAGGACAGGGCCCACCGGGGAGCTGTTTTTT.

This clone counts as medium-sized (0.01 to 0.1%). The genes are TRBV6-8 and TRBJ1-2; 7 bases line up with TRBD1. Germline values: CDR1 MNHGY, CDR2 SAAAGT. V lost 6 bases and J lost 0; bases outside the gene matches: 7. CDR3 size: 15 residues. The CDR3 sequence is CASSLPQGTNYGYTF. The CDR3 DNA is TGTGCCAGCAGCCTCCCACAGGGGACTAACTATGGCTACACCTTC.

This clone was detected only a few times. This chain joins TRBV11-3 and TRBJ2-5, with no clear D. Looked up from germline, CDR1 is SGHNT and CDR2 is YENEEA. This CDR3 is built from 14 residues. Trimming took 3 bases from V and 1 from J, leaving 9 bases between them. The CDR3 is CASSLLGTQETQYF. CDR3 DNA sequence: TGTGCCAGCAGCTTGTTGGGTACCCAAGAGACCCAGTACTTC.

This clone appeared a few times. The chain is built from TRBV11-3 and TRBJ2-3, with TRBD2 matching 13 bases. V lost 5 bases to trimming and J lost 4 bases; unmatched junction nucleotides: 6. This CDR3 has 16 residues. The germline V gene has CDR1 SGHNT and CDR2 YENEEA. The CDR3 here is CASSHAGTSGADTQYF. The CDR3 nucleotides read TGTGCCAGCAGCCACGCCGGGACTAGCGGGGCAGATACGCAGTATTTT.

This clone occurred a few times. V usage is TRBV6-8 and J usage is TRBJ1-4; D is ambiguous. Trimming cost V 1 base and J 8 bases, with 14 bases left between them. The CDR3 sequence is 15 residues long. Germline V gene lookup returns CDR1 MNHGY and CDR2 SAAAGT. CDR3 residues: CASSYFLGGGEKLFF. DNA of the CDR3: TGTGCCAGCAGTTACTTCTTAGGAGGAGGGGAAAAACTGTTTTTT.

The rearrangement uses TRBV10-2 and TRBJ2-1; D is uncertain. Germline CDR1 and CDR2: WSHSY and SAAADI. The CDR3 is made up of 13 amino acids. Trimming left V 3 bases short and J 5 bases short, with 8 bases between. The CDR3 loop reads CASSETDNNEQFF. CDR3 sequence (DNA): TGCGCCAGCAGTGAAACAGATAACAATGAGCAGTTCTTC.

This rearrangement joins TRBV23-1 to TRBJ2-5; TRBD1 matches at 7 bases. TRBV23-1 is labeled an ORF, and its function is uncertain. V gave up 6 bases and J gave up 5 bases; unmatched junction bases: 6. The CDR3 sequence is 13 residues long. The CDR3 protein is CASSPGGWETQYF. The CDR3 coding sequence is TGCGCCAGCAGCCCAGGGGGATGGGAGACCCAGTACTTC.

This clone is deemed medium-sized. The J gene is TRBJ1-2, the V gene TRBV11-3; perhaps TRBD1 as D (6 bases). CDR3 length: 16 residues. V shed 4 bases and J shed 5 bases, with 20 bases lying between them. From germline, CDR1 is SGHNT and CDR2 YENEEA. The CDR3 DNA is TGTGCCAGCAGCTCGGGAGGGCAACAGGGATGGTATGGCTACACCTTC. This translates into CASSSGGQQGWYGYTF.

This clone appeared a few times. The CDR3 loop reads CASSSPTSGGSSTDTQYF. CDR3 DNA: TGTGCCAGCAGCTCCCCCACCTCGGGGGGCTCTAGCACAGATACGCAGTATTTT. This chain joins TRBV11-3 and TRBJ2-3, with D tentatively TRBD2 (7 bases). Trimming removed 4 bases from V and 0 bases from J, with 20 bases in between. In germline, CDR1 is SGHNT, CDR2 YENEEA. CDR3 length equals 18 residues.

Relative to its sample, this clone is medium-sized. This chain joins TRBV4-1 and TRBJ2-7; TRBD2 aligns across 10 bases. The trim removed 1 base at V and 5 bases at J, leaving 11 bases unmatched. Germline-derived CDR1 and CDR2 are MGHRA and YSYEKL. The CDR3 covers 17 residues. In nucleotides, the CDR3 is TGCGCCAGCAGCCAAGTGGAGCGGGGGGGCAGGAACCACGAGCAGTACTTC. Amino acid sequence: CASSQVERGGRNHEQYF.

This sequence joins TRBV19 and TRBJ2-1; D call uncertain. V was pared by 3 bases and J by 5 bases, with 14 bases between. Germline V lookup: CDR1 LNHDA, CDR2 SQIVND (reference sequence). The CDR3 spans 15 residues. The CDR3 DNA follows: TGTGCCAGTAGTATTGCCCTCGGCAGGCACAATGAGCAGTTCTTC. Translation: CASSIALGRHNEQFF.

By its share, this clone is medium-sized. The V gene is TRBV5-1, the J gene TRBJ1-2; 8 bases map to TRBD1. Trimming at V came to 3 bases and at J to 5 bases, leaving 6 bases not matched to a gene. The length of the CDR3 is 14 residues. In germline, CDR1 is SGHRS, CDR2 YFSETQ. In nucleotides, the CDR3 is TGCGCCAGCAGCTCGACAGGGGTACGGTATGGCTACACCTTC. It specifies CASSSTGVRYGYTF.

This rearrangement joins TRBV18 to TRBJ2-2, with TRBD2 identical over 9 bases. The germline CDR1 and CDR2 sequences are KGHSH and LQKENI. This CDR3 is 16 amino acids long. After removal of 4 bases from V and 2 bases from J, the junction contained 5 bases not matched to a gene. The CDR3 sequence: CASSQKRGANTGELFF. CDR3 nucleotide sequence: TGTGCCAGCTCACAGAAGCGGGGGGCCAACACCGGGGAGCTGTTTTTT.

The V call is TRBV30, the J call TRBJ1-2; D perhaps matches TRBD1 (5 bases). CDR1 and CDR2 from the germline V gene are GTSNPN and SVGIG (reference sequence). Trimming took 5 bases from V and 5 from J, leaving 15 bases between them. The CDR3 has 13 residues. The CDR3: CAWAGTLYYGYTF. CDR3 DNA sequence: TGTGCCTGGGCCGGGACCCTATATTATGGCTACACCTTC.

The J gene is TRBJ1-4, the V gene TRBV29-1; TRBD1 aligns across 7 bases. This CDR3 comprises 15 residues. Germline V gene data show CDR1 as SQVTM and CDR2 as ANQGSEA. V trimming: 6 bases; J trimming: 1 base; junction bases outside the gene matches: 8. CDR3: CSVAGGGGTNEKLFF. The CDR3 bases are TGCAGCGTGGCAGGGGGAGGAGGAACTAATGAAAAACTGTTTTTT.

V is TRBV29-1 and J is TRBJ2-2, with D perhaps TRBD2 (6 bases). CDR1 is SQVTM, CDR2 ANQGSEA, per germline. The V gene lost 5 bases and the J gene lost 4 bases, with 11 bases spanning the gap. This CDR3 contains 13 residues. CDR3 residues: CSVQGGGTGELFF. CDR3 DNA: TGCAGCGTTCAGGGAGGAGGCACCGGGGAGCTGTTTTTT.

This clone was seen a few times. The V gene is TRBV11-3, the J gene TRBJ1-2, with 8 positions matching TRBD1. Germline trimming cut 5 bases from V and 1 base from J; bases unmatched to any gene: 9. Germline V gene data show CDR1 as SGHNT and CDR2 as YENEEA. The CDR3 covers 16 residues. The CDR3 sequence is CASSLETGAINYGYTF. The CDR3 DNA sequence: TGTGCCAGCAGCCTCGAGACAGGGGCGATTAACTATGGCTACACCTTC.

The chain combines TRBV9 with TRBJ2-1; 10 bases fit TRBD2. Trimming cost V 0 bases and J 6 bases; bases outside gene matches: 3. Germline assignment: CDR1 SGDLS and CDR2 YYNGEE. The CDR3 runs 15 residues. CDR3 bases: TGTGCCAGCAGCGTAGGGCCTAGCGGGAGCAATGAGCAGTTCTTC. This sequence encodes CASSVGPSGSNEQFF. The complete variable domain, with remaining parts taken from reference TRBV9 and TRBJ2-1, reads DSGVTQTPKHLITATGQRVTLRCSPRSGDLSVYWYQQSLDQGLQFLIQYYNGEERAKGNILERFSAQQFPDLHSELNLSSLELGDSALYFCASSVGPSGSNEQFFGPGTRLTVL.

The gene calls are TRBV6-8 and TRBJ1-1; 8 bases line up with TRBD1. The germline CDR1 and CDR2 sequences are MNHGY and SAAAGT. This CDR3 spans 14 amino acids. The V gene end was trimmed by 7 bases and the J gene end by 3 bases; junction bases not matched to a gene: 7. CDR3 bases: TGTGCCAGCACCGCGGACAGGGCCGACACTGAAGCTTTCTTT. Translating gives CASTADRADTEAFF.

The chain is built from TRBV30 and TRBJ1-5; no firm D call. CDR1 is GTSNPN and CDR2 is SVGIG in the germline V gene (reference sequence). Trimming removed 2 bases at V and 2 bases at J, with 7 bases between. CDR3 length equals 13 residues. CDR3 sequence: CAWSSDGNQPQHF. The DNA for the CDR3 is TGTGCCTGGAGTTCAGACGGCAATCAGCCCCAGCATTTT. Full variable domain (rest looked up from reference TRBV30 and TRBJ1-5): SQTIHQWPATLVQPVGSPLSLECTVEGTSNPNLYWYRQAAGRGLQLLFYSVGIGQISSEVPQNLSASRPQDRQFILSSKKLLLSDSGFYLCAWSSDGNQPQHFGDGTRLSIL.

By proportion, this clone is medium-sized (0.01 to 0.1%). V is TRBV6-8 and J is TRBJ1-2; 7 nucleotides line up with TRBD1. This CDR3 region has 15 residues. Trimming cost V 8 bases and J 3 bases; bases outside gene matches: 12. The germline CDR1 and CDR2 sequences are MNHGY and SAAAGT. The CDR3 region is CASHPPGQIYYGYTF. DNA for the CDR3: TGTGCCAGCCACCCTCCGGGACAGATCTACTATGGCTACACCTTC.

By share of the sample, this clone is large. CDR3: CASDRGHGNTIYF. CDR3 sequence (DNA): TGTGCCAGCGACAGGGGCCATGGAAACACCATATATTTT. V usage is TRBV6-8 and J usage is TRBJ1-3; 8 bases match TRBD1. The V gene end was trimmed by 8 bases and the J gene end by 3 bases; junction bases not matched to a gene: 3. In germline, CDR1 is MNHGY, CDR2 SAAAGT. This CDR3 spans 13 amino acids.